This paragraph covers one TCR beta chain sequence. Per germline, CDR1 LGHNA and CDR2 YNFKEQ. Deletions cut 1 base from V and 12 bases from J, with 13 bases between. The CDR3 consists of 14 residues. This sample was taken from a study of T cells after somatic rescue of genetic block. Profiling relied on immunoSEQ multiplex PCR, and the TCRdb table lists in-frame clones only, not all of them. The table records under 150,000 clones, 75% to 95% of them present only once. This sequence was found in a young woman. V and J are TRBV4-2 and TRBJ1-6, with unresolved D. Sequenced: peripheral blood mononuclear cells (PBMCs). The CDR3 spells CASSQALGIVPLHF. As DNA, the CDR3 is TGTGCCAGCAGCCAAGCTTTGGGGATAGTACCCCTCCACTTT.